This TCR beta chain derives from a study of blood T cell repertoires in COVID-19. Study in general: Donors in the United States, Italy and Spain gave samples during acute or convalescent COVID-19. From T cells, B-cell-depleted T cells, or PBMCs came the material, which was cDNA or gDNA.

Across 20 to 25 US areas, participants ranged in age from roughly 18 to 89 years. The V end lost 5 bases, the J end lost 0 bases, and 7 bases lay between the germline ends. This CDR3 has 13 residues. Looked up from germline, CDR1 is MDHEN and CDR2 is SYDVKM. As handled by the study authors: Amplifying reference gene primers gave estimates of nucleated cell counts. Generated by immunoSEQ multiplex PCR, the TCRdb table keeps only in-frame clones and is missing some. V and J calls and clone size follow that table, whereas D and trimming were derived from the DNA. Of a few hundred thousand clones listed, 85% to 90% are singletons.

The V and J genes are TRBV28 and TRBJ1-1, with D unclear. The sequence was collected from a man between 35 and 55 years old who had recovered from COVID-19. Material for sequencing was PBMCs or T cells enriched from blood (not recorded which). For the CDR3, the DNA is TGTGCCAGCAGTAGAGGGATGAACACTGAAGCTTTCTTT. This sequence encodes CASSRGMNTEAFF.